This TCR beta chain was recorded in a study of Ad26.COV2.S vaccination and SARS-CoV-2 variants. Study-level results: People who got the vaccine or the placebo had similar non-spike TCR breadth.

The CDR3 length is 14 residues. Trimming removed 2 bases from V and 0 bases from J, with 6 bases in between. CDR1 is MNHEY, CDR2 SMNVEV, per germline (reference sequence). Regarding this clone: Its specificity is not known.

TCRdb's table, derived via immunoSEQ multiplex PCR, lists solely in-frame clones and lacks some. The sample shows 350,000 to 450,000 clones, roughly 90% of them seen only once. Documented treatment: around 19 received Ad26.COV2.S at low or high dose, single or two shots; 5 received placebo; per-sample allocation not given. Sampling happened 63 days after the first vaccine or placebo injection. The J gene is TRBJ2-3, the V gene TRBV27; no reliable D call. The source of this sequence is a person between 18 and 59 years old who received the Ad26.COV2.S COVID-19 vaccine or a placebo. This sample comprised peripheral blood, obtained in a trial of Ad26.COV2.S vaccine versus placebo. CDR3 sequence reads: CASSLQLSTDTQYF. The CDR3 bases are TGTGCCAGCAGTTTACAGTTAAGCACAGATACGCAGTATTTT.